The rows below give T cell receptor beta chains drawn from one sample of a study of blood T cell repertoires in COVID-19. Profiling relied on immunoSEQ multiplex PCR, and the TCRdb table lists in-frame clones only, not all of them. The repertoire holds under 200,000 clones, with about 93% as singletons. The specimen was peripheral blood. The receptors shown here come from a man aged 50 or older with acute or convalescent COVID-19. CDR3s leave out the opening cysteine and the closing phenylalanine or tryptophan. The D gene is left open where the match is weak.

>.|TRBJ2-6|TRBV28
ASSFVFPRAGANVLT
>TRBD1|TRBJ1-5|TRBV2
ASSESPRGVGQPQH
>.|TRBJ1-4|TRBV9
ASSVAPGGENEKLF
>.|TRBJ2-7|TRBV4-2
ASSLYGGESSYEQY
>.|TRBJ2-7|TRBV29-1
SVSLPTIYEQY
>TRBD1|TRBJ1-2|TRBV7-3
ASSLIHRGQNYGYT
>.|TRBJ2-6|TRBV20-1
SASTRVPGANVLT
>TRBD1|TRBJ1-1|TRBV5-4
ASSSGQGNTEAF
>.|TRBJ2-1|TRBV30
ALGGAEGYNEQF
>TRBD1|TRBJ1-4|TRBV7-9
ASRGQGGEKLF
>.|TRBJ2-7|TRBV19
ASSISVSYEQY
>.|TRBJ1-5|TRBV4-1
ASSRTPGPINQPQH
>.|TRBJ1-6|TRBV11-2
ASSLLSIRVRSPLH
>.|TRBJ1-5|TRBV18
ASSPRTDHQPQH